This T cell receptor (beta chain) was retrieved from a study of control samples from healthy donors and cancer patients. TCRdb's table, derived via immunoSEQ multiplex PCR, lists solely in-frame clones and lacks some. The sample lists roughly 190,000 clones, about nine tenths seen once, with 1.5% to 2% in the top ten. The CDR3 runs to 12 residues. Germline V gives CDR1 WNHNN, CDR2 SYGVQD (reference sequence). V gave up 9 bases and J gave up 7 bases; unmatched junction bases: 3. The chain uses TRBV10-1 and TRBJ1-6; 7 positions agree with TRBD1. This clonotype originated in a man aged 25-45 years in good health. Sequenced material: blood. CDR3 DNA: TGCGCCAGTGGGACAGCCAATTCACCCCTCCACTTT. Residues: CASGTANSPLHF.